What follows describes a single T cell receptor (beta chain). The authors' processing: From reference gene primer amplification, estimates of nucleated cell counts were derived. Clones were sequenced by immunoSEQ multiplex PCR, and TCRdb holds only the in-frame ones, with some missing. V, J and clone size reflect that table, while D and trimming were determined from the DNA. The sample holds around 330,000 clones, less than 85% seen once. The record originates from a study of blood T cell repertoires in COVID-19. The overall study: T cells, B-cell-depleted T cells, or PBMCs provided the cDNA or gDNA that served as material.

V lost 4 bases and J lost 3; bases outside the gene matches: 5. This CDR3 comprises 15 residues. The germline CDR1 and CDR2 sequences are KGHSY and FQNENV. Exposed enrollees encountered a COVID-19 case at some point within 2 weeks before study entry. Sequenced: PBMCs or T cells enriched from blood (not recorded which). The chain couples TRBV16 to TRBJ2-7, with 11 bases lining up with TRBD2. The TCR sequence derives from a woman aged 25-40 years who had been exposed to COVID-19. In nucleotides, the CDR3 is TGTGCCAGCAGCCCCGGGACTAGCGGTTACTACGAGCAGTACTTC. It yields the protein CASSPGTSGYYEQYF.